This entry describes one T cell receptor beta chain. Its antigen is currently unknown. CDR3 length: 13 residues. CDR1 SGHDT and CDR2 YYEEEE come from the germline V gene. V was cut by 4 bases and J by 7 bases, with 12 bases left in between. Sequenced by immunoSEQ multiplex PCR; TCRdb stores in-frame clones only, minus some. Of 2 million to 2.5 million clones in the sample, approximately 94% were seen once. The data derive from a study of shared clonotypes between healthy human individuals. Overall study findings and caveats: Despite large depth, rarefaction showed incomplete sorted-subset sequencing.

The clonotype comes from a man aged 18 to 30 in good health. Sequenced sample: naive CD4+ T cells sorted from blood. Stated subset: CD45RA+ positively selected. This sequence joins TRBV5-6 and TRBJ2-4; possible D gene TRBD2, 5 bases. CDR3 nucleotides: TGTGCCAGCAGCCCCCTATCGGGGAACATTCAGTACTTC. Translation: CASSPLSGNIQYF.